The rows below give T cell receptor beta chains drawn from one sample of a study of CD8 T cells in Susac syndrome. TCRdb reprocessed the immunoSEQ multiplex PCR reads via MiXCR and lists one record per CDR3 protein. The table includes around 150,000 distinct CDR3 sequences, around 95% detected once. Sequencing was performed on CD4+ T cells from PBMCs. The source of these receptors is a human donor in good health. CDR3s include the opening cysteine and the closing phenylalanine or tryptophan. The order of the fields is V gene, clone size, D gene, J gene, CDR3 protein, CDR3 DNA. D genes are given only for firm matches. The size field is filled for only some rows; it gives once, few, many or a size class.

>TRBV6-5|few|.|TRBJ1-2
CASSYGDYGYTF
TGTGCCAGCAGTTACGGGGACTATGGCTACACCTTC
>TRBV29-1|.|.|TRBJ1-2
CSGAQSGTLGGYTF
TGCAGCGGGGCGCAATCCGGGACCCTAGGGGGCTACACCTTC
>TRBV2|.|TRBD2|TRBJ2-5
CASHPSGGYQETQYF
TGTGCCTCCCACCCTAGCGGGGGATACCAAGAGACCCAGTACTTC
>TRBV5-6|once|.|TRBJ1-2
CASSWTGSDYAGYTF
TGTGCCAGCAGCTGGACGGGGTCCGACTATGCTGGCTACACCTTC
>TRBV10-3|.|.|TRBJ1-6
CAISEGVSPLHF
TGTGCCATCAGTGAAGGGGTTTCACCCCTCCACTTT
>TRBV29-1|.|.|TRBJ1-3
CSVGVFGNTIYF
TGCAGCGTTGGGGTTTTTGGAAACACCATATATTTT
>TRBV3-1|.|TRBD1|TRBJ1-1
CASSQGTALGTEAFF
TGTGCCAGCAGCCAGGGGACAGCTTTGGGGACTGAAGCTTTCTTT
>TRBV27|.|.|TRBJ1-2
CASSLIPGANYGYTF
TGTGCCAGCAGTTTAATCCCCGGGGCTAACTATGGCTACACCTTC
>TRBV20-1|.|.|TRBJ1-1
CSASGRLDTEAFF
TGCAGTGCTAGTGGTCGTTTGGACACTGAAGCTTTCTTT
>TRBV3-1|.|TRBD2|TRBJ2-1
CASSRTSGGALHEQFF
TGTGCCAGCAGCCGGACTAGCGGGGGGGCTCTCCATGAGCAGTTCTTC
>TRBV29-1|.|.|TRBJ2-6
CSVDRVSGANVLTF
TGCAGCGTTGATCGGGTCTCTGGGGCCAACGTCCTGACTTTC
>TRBV2|.|TRBD2|TRBJ2-3
CADRLAGTTDTQYF
TGTGCCGACCGACTAGCGGGGACGACAGATACGCAGTATTTT
>TRBV6-1|.|.|TRBJ2-3
CASSVPSLRSTDTQYF
TGTGCCAGCAGTGTCCCTAGTCTCCGATCCACAGATACGCAGTATTTT
>TRBV12-3/TRBV12-4|.|.|TRBJ1-1
CASSRTPYTEAFF
TGTGCCAGCAGTCGGACACCCTACACTGAAGCTTTCTTT
>TRBV19|.|.|TRBJ1-2
CASSIDRRGGYTF
TGTGCCAGTAGTATCGATCGACGGGGAGGCTACACCTTC
>TRBV20-1|.|TRBD2|TRBJ2-5
CSARRRLAGGLETQYF
TGCAGTGCTAGACGCCGACTAGCGGGGGGCCTAGAGACCCAGTACTTC
>TRBV30|.|.|TRBJ1-2
CAWSVGSARGYTF
TGTGCCTGGAGTGTCGGGAGCGCGAGGGGCTACACCTTC
>TRBV10-3|once|.|TRBJ2-1
CAISEFYNEQFF
TGTGCCATCAGTGAGTTCTACAATGAGCAGTTCTTC
>TRBV23-1|.|TRBD2|TRBJ2-1
CASSLLSGTNNEQFF
TGCGCCAGCAGTCTATTAAGCGGGACTAACAATGAGCAGTTCTTC
>TRBV18|.|.|TRBJ1-1
CASSLIIGNTEAFF
TGTGCCAGCTCACTCATTATTGGAAACACTGAAGCTTTCTTT
>TRBV5-1|.|.|TRBJ2-7
CASSLGSLQGEQYF
TGCGCCAGCAGCTTGGGGTCGTTGCAGGGCGAGCAGTACTTC
>TRBV29-1|.|.|TRBJ2-5
CSVVFYEGVQETQYF
TGCAGCGTCGTATTCTATGAGGGGGTCCAAGAGACCCAGTACTTC
>TRBV6-6|once|.|TRBJ1-2
CASSDGTGSDYGYTF
TGTGCCAGCAGTGACGGGACCGGGTCGGACTATGGCTACACCTTC
>TRBV6-5|.|.|TRBJ2-3
CASSHPATDTQYF
TGTGCCAGCAGTCACCCCGCTACAGATACGCAGTATTTT
>TRBV2|.|TRBD2|TRBJ2-1
CASSEEVAGGQEQFF
TGTGCCAGCAGTGAAGAGGTAGCGGGGGGGCAGGAGCAGTTCTTC
>TRBV6-6|.|.|TRBJ2-1
CASSRLGGPNEQFF
TGTGCCAGCAGTCGACTAGGGGGGCCCAATGAGCAGTTCTTC
>TRBV20-1|once|.|TRBJ1-5
CSAPRQSPNQPQHF
TGCAGTGCTCCCCGACAGAGCCCTAATCAGCCCCAGCATTTT
>TRBV2|.|TRBD1|TRBJ1-4
CASTQDRGREKLFF
TGTGCCAGCACCCAAGACAGGGGGCGTGAGAAACTGTTTTTT
>TRBV18|.|TRBD1|TRBJ2-3
CASSPRQGVDTQYF
TGTGCCAGCTCACCAAGACAGGGGGTAGATACGCAGTATTTT
>TRBV3-1|.|.|TRBJ1-4
CASSFGTVEKLFF
TGTGCCAGCAGCTTCGGGACGGTTGAAAAACTGTTTTTT
>TRBV12-3/TRBV12-4|.|TRBD1|TRBJ2-7
CASSFLGTGIHEQYF
TGTGCCAGCAGTTTCCTCGGGACAGGGATCCACGAGCAGTACTTC